These T cell receptor beta chains were read from a single sample in a study of technical replicates of blood from a handful of donors. Repertoires were generated with immunoSEQ multiplex PCR, while TCRdb's copy carries only in-frame clones and drops some. The data show about 75,000 clones, 95% to 97% seen once. Sequencing input: T cells isolated from PBMCs. Receptors were obtained from a human donor in good health. CDR3s include the opening cysteine and the closing phenylalanine or tryptophan. A D gene is named only where the DNA matches it firmly. Clone size is stated in some rows and not others, as once, few, many or a class when expanded.

j_gene	d_gene	abundance	v_gene	CDR3nt	CDR3aa
TRBJ2-2	TRBD2	-	TRBV2	TGTGCCAGCAGTCGACGACTAGCGTCTACCGGGGAGCTGTTTTTT	CASSRRLASTGELFF
TRBJ2-6	-	-	TRBV14	TGTGCCAGCAGACGGGGGAGTTCTGGGGCCAACGTCCTGACTTTC	CASRRGSSGANVLTF
TRBJ2-5	-	-	TRBV29-1	TGCAGCGTTGCTGGGGCAGGGGGGCAAGAGACCCAGTACTTC	CSVAGAGGQETQYF
TRBJ2-7	TRBD1	-	TRBV5-1	TGCGCCAGCAGCTTGAGTCCCCCTAGGGGGCTATCCTACGAGCAGTACTTC	CASSLSPPRGLSYEQYF
TRBJ1-1	-	once	TRBV15	TGTGCCACCAGCAGAGCCTACACTGAAGCTTTCTTT	CATSRAYTEAFF
TRBJ1-1	-	-	TRBV6-5	TGTGCCAGCAGTTACGGCCCCACTGAAGCTTTCTTT	CASSYGPTEAFF
TRBJ1-1	-	-	TRBV10-2	TGCGCCAGCAGGCTCCGGGGAGAAGCTTTCTTT	CASRLRGEAFF
TRBJ2-5	TRBD2	-	TRBV11-2	TGTGCCAGCAGCTTAGATCGTCTAGCGGGGCCTCTGTACCAAGAGACCCAGTACTTC	CASSLDRLAGPLYQETQYF
TRBJ1-4	TRBD1	-	TRBV19	TGTGCCAGCCACAGGGGGGAAAAACTGTTTTTT	CASHRGEKLFF
TRBJ2-5	-	-	TRBV19	TGTGCCAGTACTGGACATAATCAAGAGACCCAGTACTTC	CASTGHNQETQYF
TRBJ2-3	TRBD2	-	TRBV30	TGTGCTGCTACACTAGCGGGGGGGCCTGCAGATACGCAGTATTTT	CAATLAGGPADTQYF
TRBJ2-2	TRBD1	-	TRBV7-9	TGTGCCAGCCGACTGATGCGGCAGGGGGCCGGGGGGGAGCTGTTTTTT	CASRLMRQGAGGELFF
TRBJ2-5	TRBD1	-	TRBV6-5	TGTGCCAGCAGTGGAGAAGGGGGCGCCCGGCAGACCCAGTACTTC	CASSGEGGARQTQYF
TRBJ2-2	-	-	TRBV5-1	TGCGCCAGCAGCTTGGAACTAGGGACCGGGGAGCTGTTTTTT	CASSLELGTGELFF
TRBJ2-1	TRBD2	-	TRBV5-4	TGTGCCAGCAGGGCGGGACTAGCGGAGGACAATGAGCAGTTCTTC	CASRAGLAEDNEQFF
TRBJ2-7	-	-	TRBV19	TGTGCCAGTAGTATTCGGGGGGCACGCGACGAGCAGTACTTC	CASSIRGARDEQYF
TRBJ2-3	TRBD2	-	TRBV5-6	TGTGCCAGCAGCCTGATCGGGGGGGCCACAGATACGCAGTATTTT	CASSLIGGATDTQYF
TRBJ2-3	-	-	TRBV9	TGTGCCAGCAGCCCTTCGGAGGATACGCAGTATTTT	CASSPSEDTQYF
TRBJ1-5	-	-	TRBV11-2	TGTGCCAGCAGCTTAGACAGGAATCAGCCCCAGCATTTT	CASSLDRNQPQHF
TRBJ2-5	TRBD2	-	TRBV2	TGTGCCAGCAGCGTAGGGACTAGCTCGGTAGCCCAGTACTTC	CASSVGTSSVAQYF
TRBJ2-3	-	-	TRBV29-1	TGCAGCGTTGACAGGGCTGGGACAGATACGCAGTATTTT	CSVDRAGTDTQYF
TRBJ1-1	-	-	TRBV20-1	TGCAGTGCTAGCCCTCAGACAGGAGCTTTCTTT	CSASPQTGAFF
TRBJ2-7	-	-	TRBV29-1	TGCAGCGTTGAAGATCGCCAGGGTCCCTACGAGCAGTACTTC	CSVEDRQGPYEQYF
TRBJ2-7	-	-	TRBV28	TGTGCCAGCAGTTTTAGTTGGTACGAGCAGTACTTC	CASSFSWYEQYF
TRBJ2-7	TRBD2	-	TRBV6-1	TGTGCCCACTGGGGGGGGGTTAGGCAGTACTTC	CAHWGGVRQYF
TRBJ2-1	TRBD1	-	TRBV28	TGTGCCAGCAGTAGTCCCGGGACAGGGGCCTTCTACAATGAGCAGTTCTTC	CASSSPGTGAFYNEQFF
TRBJ1-2	-	-	TRBV14	TGTGCCAGCAGCCGGGACACGCGAATCGGCTACACCTTC	CASSRDTRIGYTF
TRBJ1-2	-	-	TRBV11-2	TGTGCCAGCAGCTCCGGGAGGATGGGTGGCTACACCTTC	CASSSGRMGGYTF
TRBJ2-1	TRBD2	-	TRBV4-1	TGCGCCAGCAGCCAAGGGGTCGGGGGGGCCTCTCGCAATGAGCAGTTCTTC	CASSQGVGGASRNEQFF
TRBJ2-3	-	-	TRBV7-9	TGTGCCAGCAGCCAAAAGACAGCTTTCTTCATAGGCACAGATACGCAGTATTTT	CASSQKTAFFIGTDTQYF
TRBJ2-6	-	-	TRBV11-2	TGTGCCAGCAGCTTAGGAGGGAGAGGGGCCAACGTCCTGACTTTC	CASSLGGRGANVLTF
TRBJ2-1	-	-	TRBV11-2	TGTGCCAGCAGCCCCGAGATTCCGGGAGCGAAAAGTGCCTACAATGAGCAGTTCTTC	CASSPEIPGAKSAYNEQFF
TRBJ2-7	-	-	TRBV2	TGTGCCAGCAGTGAGTGGGTAGCTCGGAACTACGAGCAGTACTTC	CASSEWVARNYEQYF
TRBJ2-3	TRBD2	-	TRBV4-1	TGCGCCAGCAGCCAAGTACTAGCGGGGGTTACACATGATACGCAGTATTTT	CASSQVLAGVTHDTQYF
TRBJ2-7	-	-	TRBV7-6	TGTGCCAGCAGCTTAGGCGGGGATCCCTACGAGCAGTACTTC	CASSLGGDPYEQYF
TRBJ1-5	-	-	TRBV7-8	TGTGCCAGCAGCTCCCTGGGGGCCTGGATGCCCCAGCATTTT	CASSSLGAWMPQHF
TRBJ2-2	-	-	TRBV29-1	TGCAGCGTTGGGGGGGTTATAGGAGGCTCCACCGGGGAGCTGTTTTTT	CSVGGVIGGSTGELFF
TRBJ2-5	-	-	TRBV10-3	TGTGCCATCAGTGATACAGGAGGGGAGACCCAGTACTTC	CAISDTGGETQYF
TRBJ1-1	-	-	TRBV2	TGTGCCAGCAAGGGGACGTGGGGGGACACTGAAGCTTTCTTT	CASKGTWGDTEAFF
TRBJ2-1	-	-	TRBV9	TGTGCCAGCAGCGCAGGGTCTTGGGTTGGGGATGAGCAGTTCTTC	CASSAGSWVGDEQFF
TRBJ2-3	-	-	TRBV9	TGTGCCAGCAGCTTCACCGAACGCGGTGGGACAGATACGCAGTATTTT	CASSFTERGGTDTQYF
TRBJ1-4	-	-	TRBV5-1	TGCGCCAGCAGCTTTAATAGCTTTAATGAAAAACTGTTTTTT	CASSFNSFNEKLFF
TRBJ1-1	-	-	TRBV29-1	TGCAGCGTAGCGACCCCAGTGAACACTGAAGCTTTCTTT	CSVATPVNTEAFF
TRBJ2-3	TRBD1	once	TRBV11-3	TGTGCCAGCAGTCCGGGACAGGAGACAGATACGCAGTATTTT	CASSPGQETDTQYF
TRBJ2-1	-	-	TRBV29-1	TGCAGCGTTGTGGGCTTCTACAATGAGCAGTTCTTC	CSVVGFYNEQFF
TRBJ1-1	-	-	TRBV2	TGTGCCAGCTATCAAAGGGGGAACACTGAAGCTTTCTTT	CASYQRGNTEAFF